This passage covers 6 T cell receptor beta chains from one sample sequenced in a study of shared clonotypes between healthy human individuals. Profiling relied on immunoSEQ multiplex PCR, and the TCRdb table lists in-frame clones only, not all of them. This table holds over 850,000 clones, roughly 74% found once. The source material was memory CD4+ T cells from PBMCs. Subset in this sample: CD45RA-negative fraction. The receptors derive from a man younger than 30 in good health. Some clones in this sample may be carry-over from other donors' samples.

The rearrangement links TRBV7-8 to TRBJ2-7; a possible D gene is TRBD1 (5 bases). Trimming cost V 2 bases and J 6 bases, with 11 bases left between them. This CDR3 is built from 13 residues. Germline CDR1 is SGHVS and CDR2 is FQNEAQ. In nucleotides, the CDR3 is TGTGCCAGCAGCTTAAAGGGAAGGGGCGAGCAGTACTTC. It codes for CASSLKGRGEQYF.

The gene calls are TRBV6-1 and TRBJ1-5; D is perhaps TRBD1 (6 bases). The germline V gene encodes CDR1 MNHNS and CDR2 SASEGT. This CDR3 has 14 amino acids. The V and J ends lost 6 bases and 6 bases respectively, with 15 bases between them. The CDR3 DNA follows: TGTGCCAGCAGGGTACAGGGATCGAGTCAGCCCCAGCATTTT. As protein: CASRVQGSSQPQHF.

The genes are TRBV28 and TRBJ2-7; D remains ambiguous. This CDR3 is built from 11 residues. Germline V gene sequence: CDR1 MDHEN, CDR2 SYDVKM. Trimming pared 11 bases from V and 0 bases from J, leaving 8 bases between. The CDR3 DNA sequence: TGTGCCGCTCGGCGCTCCTACGAGCAGTACTTC. It translates to CAARRSYEQYF.

DNA of the CDR3: TGTGCCAGCAGCGCTACATGGATTGAAGCTTTCTTT. This gives the protein CASSATWIEAFF. This chain uses TRBV7-9 with TRBJ1-1; no clear D. The CDR3 totals 12 residues. Trimming removed 5 bases from V and 7 bases from J, with 11 bases in between. Germline V lookup: CDR1 SEHNR, CDR2 FQNEAQ (reference sequence).

The gene calls are TRBV7-2 and TRBJ1-3, with a tentative D call TRBD1 (6 bases). There are 16 residues in the CDR3. Germline loops: CDR1 SGHTA, CDR2 FQGNSA. V was pared by 0 bases and J by 5 bases, with 14 bases between. The DNA for the CDR3 is TGTGCCAGCAGCTTAGCGGGTCCGGGGGCCAGAAACACCATATATTTT. Amino acids: CASSLAGPGARNTIYF.

V and J are TRBV5-1 and TRBJ1-4; unclear D gene. The CDR3 length is 16 residues. Deletions cut 0 bases from V and 8 bases from J, with 17 bases between. The germline V gene has CDR1 SGHRS and CDR2 YFSETQ. CDR3 sequence: CASSLEIRAQGEKLFF. The CDR3, as DNA: TGCGCCAGCAGCTTGGAAATCCGGGCCCAAGGGGAAAAACTGTTTTTT.